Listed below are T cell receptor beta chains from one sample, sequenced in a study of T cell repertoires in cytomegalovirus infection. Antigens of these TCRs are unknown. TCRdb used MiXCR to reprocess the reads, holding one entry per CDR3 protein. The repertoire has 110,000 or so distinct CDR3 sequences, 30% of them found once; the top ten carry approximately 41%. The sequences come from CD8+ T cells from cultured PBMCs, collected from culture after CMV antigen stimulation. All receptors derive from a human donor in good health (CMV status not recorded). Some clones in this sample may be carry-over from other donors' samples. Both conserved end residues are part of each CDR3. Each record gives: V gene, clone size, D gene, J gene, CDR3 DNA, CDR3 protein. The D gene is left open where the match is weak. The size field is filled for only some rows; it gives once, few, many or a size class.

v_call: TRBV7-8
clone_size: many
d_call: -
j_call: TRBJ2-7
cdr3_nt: TGTGCCAGCAGCTTGTCCGGGACCGCGAGCTCCTACGAGCAGTACTTC
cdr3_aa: CASSLSGTASSYEQYF

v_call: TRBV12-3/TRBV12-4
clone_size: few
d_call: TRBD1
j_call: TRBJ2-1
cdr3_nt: TGTGCCAGCAGTTTGGACAGGAATGAGCAGTTCTTC
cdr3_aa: CASSLDRNEQFF

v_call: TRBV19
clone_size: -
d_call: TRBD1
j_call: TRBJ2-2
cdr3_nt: TGTGCCAGTAGCGGGACAGAAAGGAACACCGGGGAGCTGTTTTTT
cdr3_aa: CASSGTERNTGELFF

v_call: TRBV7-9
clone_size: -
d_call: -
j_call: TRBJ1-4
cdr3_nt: TGTGCCAGCTCTGAAGTTGAAAAACTGTTTTTT
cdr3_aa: CASSEVEKLFF

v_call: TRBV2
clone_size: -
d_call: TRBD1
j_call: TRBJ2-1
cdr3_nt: TGTGCCACCATCTACACGGGACAGGGTCGTGATGAGCAGTTCTTC
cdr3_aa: CATIYTGQGRDEQFF

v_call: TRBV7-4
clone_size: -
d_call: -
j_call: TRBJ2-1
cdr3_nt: TGTGCCAGCAGCTTAGGACCAGCTGGGGAGTTCTTC
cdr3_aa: CASSLGPAGEFF

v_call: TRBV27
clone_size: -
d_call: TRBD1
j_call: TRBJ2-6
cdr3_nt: TGTGCCAGCAGTTTATCGACAGGGGTCGCGAACGTCCTGACTTTC
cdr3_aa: CASSLSTGVANVLTF

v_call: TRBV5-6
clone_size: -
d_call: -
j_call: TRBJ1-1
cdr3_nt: TGTGCCAGCAGCTCCGGAGTAACTGGGTTCACTGAAGCTTTCTTT
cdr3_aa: CASSSGVTGFTEAFF

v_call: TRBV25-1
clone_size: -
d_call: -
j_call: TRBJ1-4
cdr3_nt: TGTGCCAGCAGCGATCGGAGCAGACCTAATGAAAAACTGTTTTTT
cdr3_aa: CASSDRSRPNEKLFF

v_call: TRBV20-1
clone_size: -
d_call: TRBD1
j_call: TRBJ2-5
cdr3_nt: TGCAGTGCTAGTGGGACAGGGGCTGTAGAAGAGACCCAGTACTTC
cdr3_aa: CSASGTGAVEETQYF